The 24 T cell receptor beta chains below were found in one sample sequenced in a study of Ad26.COV2.S vaccination and SARS-CoV-2 variants. The treatment is: roughly 19 received Ad26.COV2.S at low or high dose, single or two shots; several received placebo; per-sample allocation not given. Sampling was done on day 63 after the first vaccine or placebo injection. The assay was immunoSEQ multiplex PCR, and TCRdb's table has in-frame clones only and misses some. Seen here are approximately 300,000 clones, about 86% observed once, and the top ten hold 1.9%. The sequenced sample was peripheral blood, obtained in a trial of Ad26.COV2.S vaccine versus placebo. Receptors were obtained from a person between 18 and 65 years old who received the Ad26.COV2.S COVID-19 vaccine or a placebo.

The chain has TRBV4-3 and TRBJ2-3; no reliable D call. Trimming removed 2 bases from V and 6 bases from J, with 9 bases in between. The CDR3 is 13 residues long. Germline lookup yields CDR1 LGHNA and CDR2 YSLEER. The CDR3 coding sequence is TGCGCCAGCAGCCAAAACCAGGTGGATACGCAGTATTTT. It yields the protein CASSQNQVDTQYF.

The genes are TRBV7-2 and TRBJ2-3, with TRBD2 identical over 8 bases. The length of the CDR3 is 16 residues. With 2 bases clipped from V and 5 bases from J, the junction kept 9 bases outside the gene matches. CDR1 and CDR2 from the germline V gene are SGHTA and FQGNSA. The CDR3 DNA reads TGTGCCAGCAGCTTATTCACCCGCGGGGGGATAGATACGCAGTATTTT. Amino acids: CASSLFTRGGIDTQYF.

This clone was seen just once. V usage is TRBV3-1 (or the pseudogene TRBV3-2) and J usage is TRBJ1-2; D is unclear. CDR1 is LGHDT and CDR2 is YNNKEL in the germline V gene (reference sequence). CDR3 length: 16 residues. The germline V and J ends were trimmed by 0 bases and 6 bases, with 17 bases remaining between them. The CDR3 sequence: CASSQDYAYARDGYTF. In DNA form, the CDR3 reads TGTGCCAGCAGCCAAGATTATGCGTATGCCAGAGATGGCTACACCTTC.

In this sample, this clone turned up a few times. The chain links TRBV6-5 to TRBJ1-2; D is undetermined. From germline, CDR1 is MNHEY and CDR2 SVGAGI. The CDR3 contains 14 residues. The V gene lost 6 bases and the J gene lost 0 bases, with 11 bases spanning the gap. The CDR3 nucleotides read TGTGCCAGCAGGACCCAAACAGCTAACTATGGCTACACCTTC. Translating gives CASRTQTANYGYTF.

This chain uses TRBV30 with TRBJ2-1, with a tentative D call TRBD2 (6 bases). The CDR3 is made up of 19 amino acids. Germline CDR1 GTSNPN, CDR2 SVGIG (reference sequence). V was pared by 0 bases and J by 12 bases, with 33 bases between. The CDR3: CAWSVGRHWRSWCPGWQFF. CDR3 sequence (DNA): TGTGCCTGGAGTGTAGGGAGGCACTGGCGTTCGTGGTGTCCGGGGTGGCAGTTCTTC.

This clone has just one count. This rearrangement joins TRBV4-3 to TRBJ2-7; 7 nucleotides match TRBD1. There are 15 residues in the CDR3. CDR1 and CDR2 (germline): LGHNA, YSLEER. J was trimmed by 4 bases and V by 0 bases; bases with no gene match: 6. CDR3 protein: CASSQDVGTVYEQYF. As DNA, the CDR3 is TGCGCCAGCAGCCAAGATGTCGGGACAGTATACGAGCAGTACTTC.

The V and J genes are TRBV7-2 and TRBJ2-5; D is undetermined. Between the trimmed V and J ends, which lost 5 bases and 5 bases, there was a span of 15 bases. The germline CDR1 and CDR2 sequences are SGHTA and FQGNSA. The CDR3 has 14 amino acids. The CDR3 loop reads CASSLPPALETQYF. The CDR3 nucleotides are TGTGCCAGCAGCCTCCCGCCGGCACTTGAGACCCAGTACTTC.

The chain is built from TRBV2 and TRBJ2-5, with D maybe TRBD1 (6 bases). Germline CDR1 SNHLY, CDR2 FYNNEI. The CDR3 covers 11 residues. V was shortened by 8 bases and J by 5 bases, with 9 bases between the two germline ends. In nucleotides, the CDR3 is TGTGCCAGCGGGGGCTTGGAGACCCAGTACTTC. Translation: CASGGLETQYF.

The V and J genes are TRBV5-1 and TRBJ2-1, with 8 bases matching TRBD2. J gave up 1 base and V 0 bases, and 6 bases lay outside the gene matches. Germline loops: CDR1 SGHRS, CDR2 YFSETQ. The CDR3 is made up of 17 amino acids. CDR3 DNA: TGCGCCAGCAGCTTGGGGCTAGCGGGTGAATCCTACAATGAGCAGTTCTTC. As protein: CASSLGLAGESYNEQFF.

This chain connects TRBV6-5 to TRBJ2-5; 8 nucleotides agree with TRBD1. CDR3 length: 15 amino acids. Germline-derived CDR1 and CDR2 are MNHEY and SVGAGI. The V gene end was trimmed by 6 bases and the J gene end by 1 base; junction bases not matched to a gene: 7. As DNA, the CDR3 is TGTGCCAGCAGGGGGGACAGGCCCTTCCAAGAGACCCAGTACTTC. Its translation: CASRGDRPFQETQYF.

The chain employs TRBV3-1 (or the pseudogene TRBV3-2) and TRBJ1-3; D is unclear. The CDR3 loop spans 16 amino acids. Germline CDR1 reads LGHDT; CDR2 reads YNNKEL (reference sequence). V gave up 2 bases and J gave up 7 bases, with 18 bases separating them. The CDR3 loop reads CASSQRGIRHGNTIYF. CDR3 sequence (DNA): TGTGCCAGCAGCCAAAGAGGGATACGGCACGGTAACACCATATATTTT.

The sample holds a few counts of this clone. The rearrangement links TRBV7-2 to TRBJ2-7; D unclear. V lost 8 bases and J lost 2, with 16 bases in between. Germline values: CDR1 SGHTA, CDR2 FQGNSA. This CDR3 has 14 residues. DNA of the CDR3: TGTGCCAGCGTAGACTCCACAGATACCTACGAGCAGTACTTC. It yields the protein CASVDSTDTYEQYF.

This chain joins TRBV5-1 and TRBJ1-3; TRBD1 aligns across 8 bases. Germline V gene lookup returns CDR1 SGHRS and CDR2 YFSETQ. The V segment lost 0 bases and the J segment 4 bases; nucleotides outside the gene matches: 3. The CDR3 has 15 residues. The chain's CDR3 is CASSLAGGQGNTIYF. The CDR3 coding sequence is TGCGCCAGCAGCTTGGCAGGGGGCCAAGGAAACACCATATATTTT.

The chain couples TRBV7-2 to TRBJ2-1; the D gene is possibly TRBD2 (5 bases). Between the trimmed V and J ends, which lost 0 bases and 8 bases, there was a span of 14 bases. CDR3 length: 15 residues. The V gene's germline CDR1 is SGHTA and CDR2 FQGNSA. The CDR3 nucleotides read TGTGCCAGCAGCTTAGCGCTAGGTCGGGGAGATGAGCAGTTCTTC. It codes for CASSLALGRGDEQFF.

In this sample, this clone turned up a few times. This chain connects TRBV6-5 to TRBJ1-1; D remains ambiguous. Germline V gene lookup returns CDR1 MNHEY and CDR2 SVGAGI. Trimming left V 2 bases short and J 3 bases short, with 10 bases between. The CDR3 is 14 amino acids. The CDR3 sequence: CASSYTRSDTEAFF. The CDR3 DNA sequence: TGTGCCAGCAGTTACACGCGGTCGGACACTGAAGCTTTCTTT.

This sequence joins TRBV29-1 and TRBJ1-1; no firm D call. Looked up from germline, CDR1 is SQVTM and CDR2 is ANQGSEA. V was cut by 7 bases and J by 0 bases, with 15 bases left in between. The CDR3 is 14 residues long. In DNA form, the CDR3 reads TGCAGCGCTGGGGTGGCACGCTTGAACACTGAAGCTTTCTTT. It encodes CSAGVARLNTEAFF.

V and J are TRBV6-5 and TRBJ1-1; D gene uncertain. This CDR3 contains 14 residues. CDR1 and CDR2 from the germline V gene are MNHEY and SVGAGI. The V and J ends lost 8 bases and 4 bases respectively, with 17 bases between them. CDR3 sequence (DNA): TGTGCCAGCGGGTGGGTGGCAGGACCCACTGAAGCTTTCTTT. Translating gives CASGWVAGPTEAFF.

In its sample, this clone was seen once. The V call is TRBV6-2 or TRBV6-3, the J call TRBJ1-2; D call uncertain. Between the trimmed V and J ends, which lost 2 bases and 6 bases, there was a span of 10 bases. CDR3 length equals 13 residues. Germline CDR1 MNHEY, CDR2 SVGEGT. The CDR3 is CASSYGPSDGYTF. The DNA of the CDR3 is TGTGCCAGCAGTTACGGGCCATCGGATGGCTACACCTTC.

The chain combines TRBV2 with TRBJ1-3; D unresolved. The ends were cut back, 0 bases at V and 0 bases at J, with 9 bases in the middle. CDR3 length: 16 amino acids. The germline gives CDR1 SNHLY, CDR2 FYNNEI. CDR3 loop: CASSEARGFSGNTIYF. Here the CDR3 DNA reads TGTGCCAGCAGTGAAGCGCGGGGTTTCTCTGGAAACACCATATATTTT. Filled out from reference TRBV2 and TRBJ1-3, the complete variable domain reads EPEVTQTPSHQVTQMGQEVILRCVPISNHLYFYWYRQILGQKVEFLVSFYNNEISEKSEIFDDQFSVERPDGSNFTLKIRSTKLEDSAMYFCASSEARGFSGNTIYFGEGSWLTVV.

CDR3 protein: CASTLPGQGRNEQFF. As DNA, the CDR3 is TGTGCCAGCACCTTACCGGGACAGGGGCGCAATGAGCAGTTCTTC. V is TRBV6-5 and J is TRBJ2-1; 10 bases line up with TRBD1. This CDR3 is 15 amino acids long. Germline V lookup: CDR1 MNHEY, CDR2 SVGAGI. V lost 7 bases and J lost 6; bases outside the gene matches: 9.

This clone was counted a few times. This chain joins TRBV7-2 and TRBJ2-3; unclear D gene. From germline, CDR1 is SGHTA and CDR2 FQGNSA. V shed 3 bases and J shed 4 bases, with 8 bases lying between them. This CDR3 is 13 amino acids long. The CDR3 loop is CASSLLGSDTQYF. CDR3 bases: TGTGCCAGCAGCTTGCTAGGTTCAGATACGCAGTATTTT.

V is TRBV4-1 and J is TRBJ2-3; D uncertain. V lost 0 bases, J lost 5 bases, and 6 bases lay in between. Germline V CDR1 and CDR2: MGHRA, YSYEKL. This CDR3 contains 13 residues. CDR3 DNA: TGCGCCAGCAGCCAAGATCCGAAAGATACGCAGTATTTT. Protein sequence: CASSQDPKDTQYF.

The chain has TRBV5-4 and TRBJ2-5; the match to TRBD2 covers 11 bases. Germline CDR1 and CDR2: SGHNT and YYREEE (reference sequence). This CDR3 contains 16 residues. The ends lost 0 bases at V and 5 bases at J; junction bases unmatched: 6. The CDR3 region is CASSLVGTSGRETQYF. CDR3 in DNA: TGTGCCAGCAGCTTGGTTGGGACTAGCGGACGCGAGACCCAGTACTTC.

The chain combines TRBV5-1 with TRBJ1-1; 12 bases fit TRBD1. Per germline, CDR1 SGHRS and CDR2 YFSETQ. The CDR3 consists of 19 residues. The trim removed 7 bases at V and 6 bases at J, leaving 22 bases unmatched. CDR3 sequence (DNA): TGCGCCAGCGGACCGCGACCCCTCTCCGGGACAGGGGGCATGTCTGAAGCTTTCTTT. Its translation is CASGPRPLSGTGGMSEAFF. Supplemented by reference TRBV5-1 and TRBJ1-1, the full variable domain reads KAGVTQTPRYLIKTRGQQVTLSCSPISGHRSVSWYQQTPGQGLQFLFEYFSETQRNKGNFPGRFSGRQFSNSRSEMNVSTLELGDSALYLCASGPRPLSGTGGMSEAFFGQGTRLTVV.